Given below is one T cell receptor (beta chain) in context. The sample comes from a study of T cell changes during pregnancy in multiple sclerosis. Profiled with immunoSEQ multiplex PCR; TCRdb holds only in-frame clones, not every one. Of some 28,000 clones in the sample, more than 85% were seen once. V was cut by 2 bases and J by 2 bases, with 11 bases left in between. The CDR3 spans 14 residues. Germline-derived CDR1 and CDR2 are SGHTS and YDEGEE. The sequence derives from a female donor with multiple sclerosis, enrolled in a pregnancy study. The sample was CD4+ T cells from peripheral blood mononuclear cells, taken after pregnancy. This chain uses TRBV5-8 with TRBJ2-7; tentative D call: TRBD2 (6 bases). CDR3 in amino acids: CASSFSGRPYEQYF. The CDR3 nucleotides are TGTGCCAGCAGCTTCTCAGGGAGGCCCTACGAGCAGTACTTC.